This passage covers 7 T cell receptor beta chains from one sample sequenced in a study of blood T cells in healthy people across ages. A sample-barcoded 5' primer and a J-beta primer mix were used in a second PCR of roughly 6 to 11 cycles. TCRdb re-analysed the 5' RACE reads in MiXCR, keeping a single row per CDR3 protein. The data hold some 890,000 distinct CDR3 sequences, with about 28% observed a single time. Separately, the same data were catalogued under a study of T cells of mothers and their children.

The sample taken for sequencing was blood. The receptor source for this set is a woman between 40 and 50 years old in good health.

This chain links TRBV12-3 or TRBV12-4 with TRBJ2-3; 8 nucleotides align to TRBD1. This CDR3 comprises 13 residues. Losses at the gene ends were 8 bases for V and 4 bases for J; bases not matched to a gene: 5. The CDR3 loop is CASLTQGADTQYF. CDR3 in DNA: TGTGCCAGCCTAACACAGGGGGCAGATACGCAGTATTTT.

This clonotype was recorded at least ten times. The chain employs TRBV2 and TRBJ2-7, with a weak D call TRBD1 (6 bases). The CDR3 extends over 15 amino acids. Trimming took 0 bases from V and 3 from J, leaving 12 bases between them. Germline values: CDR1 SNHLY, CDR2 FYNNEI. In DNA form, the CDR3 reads TGTGCCAGCAGTGAAGCGCTGGGGGCCAGCTACGAGCAGTACTTC. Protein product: CASSEALGASYEQYF.

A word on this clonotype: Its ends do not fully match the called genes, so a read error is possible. The CDR3 DNA reads TGTGCCAGCGGCTTGGGGCAGGGCACAGATACGCAGTATTTT. As protein: CASGLGQGTDTQYF. The chain carries TRBV7-2 and TRBJ2-3; maybe TRBD1 (5 bases). The germline V gene encodes CDR1 SGHTA and CDR2 FQGNSA. This CDR3 comprises 14 residues.

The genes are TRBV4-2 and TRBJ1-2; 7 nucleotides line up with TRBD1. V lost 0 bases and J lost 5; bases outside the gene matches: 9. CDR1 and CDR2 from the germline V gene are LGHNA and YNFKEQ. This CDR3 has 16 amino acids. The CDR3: CASSQDALRGQYGYTF. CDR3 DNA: TGTGCCAGCAGCCAAGATGCCCTAAGGGGGCAGTATGGCTACACCTTC.

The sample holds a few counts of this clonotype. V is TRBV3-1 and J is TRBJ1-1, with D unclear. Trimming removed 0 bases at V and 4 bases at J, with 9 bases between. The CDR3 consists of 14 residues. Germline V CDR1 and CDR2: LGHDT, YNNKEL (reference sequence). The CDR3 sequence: CASSQEPASTEAFF. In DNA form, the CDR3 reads TGTGCCAGCAGCCAAGAGCCCGCCAGCACTGAAGCTTTCTTT.

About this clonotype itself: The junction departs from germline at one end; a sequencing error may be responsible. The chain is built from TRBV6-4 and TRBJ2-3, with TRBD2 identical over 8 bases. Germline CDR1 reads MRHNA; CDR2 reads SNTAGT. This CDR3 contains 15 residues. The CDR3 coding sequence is TGTACCAGCAGTGACTCAGCGGGGGAATCAGATACGCAGTATTTT. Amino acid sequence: CTSSDSAGESDTQYF.

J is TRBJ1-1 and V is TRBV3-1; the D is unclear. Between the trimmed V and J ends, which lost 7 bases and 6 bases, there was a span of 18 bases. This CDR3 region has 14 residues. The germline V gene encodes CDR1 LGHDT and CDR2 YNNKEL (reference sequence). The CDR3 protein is CASKMQVGPAEAFF. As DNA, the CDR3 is TGTGCCAGCAAGATGCAGGTCGGTCCTGCTGAAGCTTTCTTT.